This TCR beta chain was profiled in a study of blood T cell repertoires in COVID-19. Measured with immunoSEQ multiplex PCR; TCRdb has only the in-frame clones, and not every one. The sample lists 260,000 or so clones, 80% to 90% occurring once. Donors were grouped by their self-reported clinical history. Individuals in the exposed group had encountered a COVID-19 case within 2 weeks preceding study entry. CDR3 length: 17 residues. The sample comprised PBMCs or T cells enriched from blood (not recorded which). The chain joins TRBV12-2 to TRBJ2-1; TRBD2, the table's D call, was not compared with the DNA. TRBV12-2 is a pseudogene. The sequence was collected from a woman in her forties who had been exposed to COVID-19. This CDR3 reads CASRLEAAPPSYNEQFF. The CDR3, as DNA: TGTGCAAGTCGCTTAGAAGCGGCACCGCCTTCCTACAATGAGCAGTTCTTC.